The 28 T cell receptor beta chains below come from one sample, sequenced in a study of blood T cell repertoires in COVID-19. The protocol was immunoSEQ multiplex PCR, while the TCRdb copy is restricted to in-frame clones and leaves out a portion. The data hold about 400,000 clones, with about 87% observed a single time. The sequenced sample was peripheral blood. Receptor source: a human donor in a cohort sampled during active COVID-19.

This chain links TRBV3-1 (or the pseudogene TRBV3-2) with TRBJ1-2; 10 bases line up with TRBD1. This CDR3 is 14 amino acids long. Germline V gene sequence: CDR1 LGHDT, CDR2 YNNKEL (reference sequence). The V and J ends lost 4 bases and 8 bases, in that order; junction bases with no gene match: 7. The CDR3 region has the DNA TGTGCCAGCAGCCCCGGGACAGGGGTTTGGGGCTACACCTTC. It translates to CASSPGTGVWGYTF.

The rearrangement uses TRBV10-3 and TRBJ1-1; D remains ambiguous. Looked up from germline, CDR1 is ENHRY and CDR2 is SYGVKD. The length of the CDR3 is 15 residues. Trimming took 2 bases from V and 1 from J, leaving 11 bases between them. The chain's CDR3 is CAISELGVRNTEAFF. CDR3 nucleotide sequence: TGTGCCATCAGTGAGCTCGGGGTGAGGAACACTGAAGCTTTCTTT.

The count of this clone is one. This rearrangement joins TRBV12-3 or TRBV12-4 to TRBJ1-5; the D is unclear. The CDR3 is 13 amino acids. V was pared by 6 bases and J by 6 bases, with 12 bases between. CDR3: CASSRTQPQPQHF. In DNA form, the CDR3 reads TGTGCCAGCAGCAGAACACAACCTCAGCCCCAGCATTTT.

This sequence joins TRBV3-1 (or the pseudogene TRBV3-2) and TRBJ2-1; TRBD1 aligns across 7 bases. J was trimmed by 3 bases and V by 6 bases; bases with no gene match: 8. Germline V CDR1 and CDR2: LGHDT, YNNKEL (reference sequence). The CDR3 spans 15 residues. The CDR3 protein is CASSPGQSFYNEQFF. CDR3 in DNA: TGTGCCAGCAGTCCGGGACAGAGCTTCTACAATGAGCAGTTCTTC.

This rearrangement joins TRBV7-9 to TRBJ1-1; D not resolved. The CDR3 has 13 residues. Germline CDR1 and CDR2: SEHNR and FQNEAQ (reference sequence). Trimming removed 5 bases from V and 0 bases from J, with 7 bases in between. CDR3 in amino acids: CASSETMNTEAFF. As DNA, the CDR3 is TGTGCCAGCAGCGAGACAATGAACACTGAAGCTTTCTTT.

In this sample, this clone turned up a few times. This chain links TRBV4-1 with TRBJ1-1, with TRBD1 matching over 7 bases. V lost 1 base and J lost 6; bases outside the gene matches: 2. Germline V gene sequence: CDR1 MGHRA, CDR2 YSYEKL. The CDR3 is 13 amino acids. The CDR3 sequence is CASSQVGGSEAFF. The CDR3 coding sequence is TGCGCCAGCAGCCAAGTAGGGGGCTCTGAAGCTTTCTTT.

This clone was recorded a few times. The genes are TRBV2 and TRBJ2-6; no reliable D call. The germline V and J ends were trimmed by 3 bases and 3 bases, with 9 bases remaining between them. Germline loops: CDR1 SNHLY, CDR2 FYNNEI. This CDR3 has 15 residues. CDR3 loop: CASSEWARGANVLTF. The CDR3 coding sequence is TGTGCCAGCAGTGAGTGGGCCCGTGGGGCCAACGTCCTGACTTTC.

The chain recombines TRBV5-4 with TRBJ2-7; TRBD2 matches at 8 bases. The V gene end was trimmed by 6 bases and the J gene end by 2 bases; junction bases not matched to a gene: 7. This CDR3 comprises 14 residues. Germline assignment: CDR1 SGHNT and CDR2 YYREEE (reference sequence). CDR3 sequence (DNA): TGTGCCAGCACCCGAGCGGGAGAAGCCTACGAGCAGTACTTC. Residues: CASTRAGEAYEQYF.

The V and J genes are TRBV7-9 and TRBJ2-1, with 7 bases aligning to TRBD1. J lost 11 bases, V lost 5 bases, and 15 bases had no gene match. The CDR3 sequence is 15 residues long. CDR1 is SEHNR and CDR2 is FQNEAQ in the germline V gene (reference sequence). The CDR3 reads CASSPRDSQWMKQFF. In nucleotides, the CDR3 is TGTGCCAGCAGCCCGAGGGACAGTCAATGGATGAAGCAGTTCTTC.

The CDR3, as DNA: TGTGCCAGCAGCGTAGACGGTACAGCTACCGGGGAGCTGTTTTTT. Its translation: CASSVDGTATGELFF. V and J are TRBV9 and TRBJ2-2, with no clear D. The CDR3 loop spans 15 amino acids. Germline V gene sequence: CDR1 SGDLS, CDR2 YYNGEE. V shed 0 bases and J shed 5 bases, with 11 bases lying between them.

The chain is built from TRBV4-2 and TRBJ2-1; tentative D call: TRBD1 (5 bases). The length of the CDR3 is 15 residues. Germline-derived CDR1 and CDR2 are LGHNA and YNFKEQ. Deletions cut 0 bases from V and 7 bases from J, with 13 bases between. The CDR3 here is CASSQDRWTTNEQFF. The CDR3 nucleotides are TGTGCCAGCAGCCAAGATCGCTGGACAACTAATGAGCAGTTCTTC.

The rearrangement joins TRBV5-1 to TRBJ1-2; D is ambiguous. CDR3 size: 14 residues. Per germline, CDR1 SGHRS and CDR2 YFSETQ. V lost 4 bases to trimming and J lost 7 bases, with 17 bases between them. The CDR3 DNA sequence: TGCGCCAGCAGCGAAGCCGCGGGTATTTCTGGCTACACCTTC. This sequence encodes CASSEAAGISGYTF.

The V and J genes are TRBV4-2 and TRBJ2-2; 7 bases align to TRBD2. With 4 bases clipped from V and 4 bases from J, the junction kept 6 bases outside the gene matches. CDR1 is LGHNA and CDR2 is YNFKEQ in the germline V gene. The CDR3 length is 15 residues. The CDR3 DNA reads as TGTGCCAGCAGCCCAAGGGCGGGAGCCACCGGGGAGCTGTTTTTT. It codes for CASSPRAGATGELFF.

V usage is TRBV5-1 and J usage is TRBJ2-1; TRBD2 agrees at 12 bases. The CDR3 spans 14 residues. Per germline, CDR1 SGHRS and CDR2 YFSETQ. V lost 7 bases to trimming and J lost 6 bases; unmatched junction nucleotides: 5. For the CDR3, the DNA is TGCGCCAGCTGCCTGACTAGCGGGAGCAATGAGCAGTTCTTC. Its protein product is CASCLTSGSNEQFF.

The CDR3 coding sequence is TGTGCCAGCAGTCCGGGACATACCCCTGGCTACACCTTC. Translation gives CASSPGHTPGYTF. The chain has TRBV28 and TRBJ1-2; the D gene is possibly TRBD1 (6 bases). Trimming shortened V by 5 bases and J by 7 bases, and 14 bases separated the two germline ends. The germline gives CDR1 MDHEN, CDR2 SYDVKM. The CDR3 runs to 13 residues.

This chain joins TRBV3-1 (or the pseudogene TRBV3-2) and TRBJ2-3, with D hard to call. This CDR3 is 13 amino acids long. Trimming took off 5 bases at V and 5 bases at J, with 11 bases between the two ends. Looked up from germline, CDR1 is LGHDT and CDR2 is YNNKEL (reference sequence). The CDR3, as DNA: TGTGCCAGCAGCTCAACTCGTGTAGATACGCAGTATTTT. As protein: CASSSTRVDTQYF.

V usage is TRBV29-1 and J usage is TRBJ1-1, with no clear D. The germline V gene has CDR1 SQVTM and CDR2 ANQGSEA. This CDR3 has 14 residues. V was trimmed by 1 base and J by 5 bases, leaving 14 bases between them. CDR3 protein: CSVEGRPRRTEAFF. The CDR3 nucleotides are TGCAGCGTTGAAGGTAGGCCCCGGAGGACTGAAGCTTTCTTT.

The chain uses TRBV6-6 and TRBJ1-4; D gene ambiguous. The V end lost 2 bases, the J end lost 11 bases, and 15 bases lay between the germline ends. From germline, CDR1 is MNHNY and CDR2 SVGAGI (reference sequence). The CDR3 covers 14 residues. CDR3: CASSYPPGSGKLFF. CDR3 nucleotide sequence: TGTGCCAGCAGTTACCCGCCCGGGTCGGGGAAACTGTTTTTT.

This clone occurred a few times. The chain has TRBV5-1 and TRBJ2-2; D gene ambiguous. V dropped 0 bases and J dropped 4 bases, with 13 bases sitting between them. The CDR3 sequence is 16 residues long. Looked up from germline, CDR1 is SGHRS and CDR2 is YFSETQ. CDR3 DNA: TGCGCCAGCAGCTTGGGAACGGAGCTGGGCACCGGGGAGCTGTTTTTT. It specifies CASSLGTELGTGELFF.

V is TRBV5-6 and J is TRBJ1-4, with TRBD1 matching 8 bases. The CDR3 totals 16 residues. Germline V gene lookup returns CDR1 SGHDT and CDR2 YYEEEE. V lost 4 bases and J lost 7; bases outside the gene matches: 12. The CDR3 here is CASSLLLQGAGEKLFF. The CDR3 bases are TGTGCCAGCAGCCTGCTTCTTCAGGGGGCTGGTGAAAAACTGTTTTTT.

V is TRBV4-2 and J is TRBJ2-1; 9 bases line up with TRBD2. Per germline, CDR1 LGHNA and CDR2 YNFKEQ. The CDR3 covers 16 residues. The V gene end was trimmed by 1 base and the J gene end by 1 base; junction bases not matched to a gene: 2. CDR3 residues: CASSQVAGVSYNEQFF. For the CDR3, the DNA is TGTGCCAGCAGCCAAGTAGCGGGAGTGTCCTACAATGAGCAGTTCTTC.

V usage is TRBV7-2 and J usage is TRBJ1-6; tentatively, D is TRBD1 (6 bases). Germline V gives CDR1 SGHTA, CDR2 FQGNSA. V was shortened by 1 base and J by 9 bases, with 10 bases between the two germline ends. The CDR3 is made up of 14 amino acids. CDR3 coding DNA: TGTGCCAGCAGCTTAGGGGTAGGGGGTTCACCCCTCCACTTT. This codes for CASSLGVGGSPLHF.

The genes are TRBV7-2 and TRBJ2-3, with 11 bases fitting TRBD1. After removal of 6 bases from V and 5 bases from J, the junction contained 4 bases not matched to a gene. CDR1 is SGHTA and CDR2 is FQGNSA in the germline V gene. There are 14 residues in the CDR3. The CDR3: CASSGQGAIDTQYF. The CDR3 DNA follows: TGTGCCAGCAGTGGACAGGGGGCCATAGATACGCAGTATTTT.

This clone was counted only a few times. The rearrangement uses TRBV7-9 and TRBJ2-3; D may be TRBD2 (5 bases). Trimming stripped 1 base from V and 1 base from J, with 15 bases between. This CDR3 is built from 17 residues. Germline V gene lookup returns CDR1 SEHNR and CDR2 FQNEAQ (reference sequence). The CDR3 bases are TGTGCCAGCAGCTTAGGGGAAACCTTGGGAGGCACAGATACGCAGTATTTT. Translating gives CASSLGETLGGTDTQYF.

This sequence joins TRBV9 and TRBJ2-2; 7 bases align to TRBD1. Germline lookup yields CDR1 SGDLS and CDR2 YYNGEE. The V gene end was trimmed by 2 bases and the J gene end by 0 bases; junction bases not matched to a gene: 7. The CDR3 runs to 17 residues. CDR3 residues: CASSVNLGQPNTGELFF. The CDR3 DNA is TGTGCCAGCAGCGTGAACTTGGGACAGCCGAACACCGGGGAGCTGTTTTTT.

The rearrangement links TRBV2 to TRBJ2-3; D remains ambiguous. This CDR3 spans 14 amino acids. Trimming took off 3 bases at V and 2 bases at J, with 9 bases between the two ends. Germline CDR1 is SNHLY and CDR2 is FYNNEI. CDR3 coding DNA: TGTGCCAGCAGTGATACTTCCCCCACAGATACGCAGTATTTT. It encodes CASSDTSPTDTQYF. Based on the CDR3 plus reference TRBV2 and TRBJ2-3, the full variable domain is EPEVTQTPSHQVTQMGQEVILRCVPISNHLYFYWYRQILGQKVEFLVSFYNNEISEKSEIFDDQFSVERPDGSNFTLKIRSTKLEDSAMYFCASSDTSPTDTQYFGPGTRLTVL.

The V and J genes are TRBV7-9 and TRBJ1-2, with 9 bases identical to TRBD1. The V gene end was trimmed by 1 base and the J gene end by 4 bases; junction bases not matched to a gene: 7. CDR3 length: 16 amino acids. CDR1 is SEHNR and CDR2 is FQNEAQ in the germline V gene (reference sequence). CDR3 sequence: CASSLGTGADSYGYTF. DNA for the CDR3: TGTGCCAGCAGCTTAGGGACAGGGGCTGATAGCTATGGCTACACCTTC.

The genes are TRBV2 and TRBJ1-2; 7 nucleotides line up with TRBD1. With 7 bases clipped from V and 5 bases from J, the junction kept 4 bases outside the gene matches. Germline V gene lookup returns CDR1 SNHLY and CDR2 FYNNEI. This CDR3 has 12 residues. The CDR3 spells CASTGTDYGYTF. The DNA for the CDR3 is TGTGCCAGCACCGGGACAGATTATGGCTACACCTTC.